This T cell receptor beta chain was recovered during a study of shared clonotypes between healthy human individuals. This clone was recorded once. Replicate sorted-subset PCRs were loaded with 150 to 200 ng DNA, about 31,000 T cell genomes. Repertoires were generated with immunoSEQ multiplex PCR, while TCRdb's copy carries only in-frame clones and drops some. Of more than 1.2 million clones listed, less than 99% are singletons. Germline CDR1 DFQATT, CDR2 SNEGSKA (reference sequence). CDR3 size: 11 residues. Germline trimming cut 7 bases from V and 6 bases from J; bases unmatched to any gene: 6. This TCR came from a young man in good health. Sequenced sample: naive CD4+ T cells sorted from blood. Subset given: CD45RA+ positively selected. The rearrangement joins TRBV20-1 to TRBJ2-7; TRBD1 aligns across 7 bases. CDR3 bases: TGCAGTGGGGACAGAGGGGGCGAGCAGTACTTC. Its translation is CSGDRGGEQYF.